The present TCR beta chain was sequenced within a study of blood T cells in healthy people across ages. In the case of this clonotype: No antigen is known for it. At one boundary the junction diverges from the germline segment, which might be a read error.

Next came a second PCR, run for about 7 to 12 cycles, which used a sample-barcoded 5' primer along with a J-beta primer mix. Sequencing of every sample gave 2.5 million or more CDR3-containing paired-end reads. TCRdb re-called the 5' RACE reads with MiXCR, one entry per CDR3 protein. The sample includes 1,800,000 or so distinct CDR3 sequences, 35% to 50% seen only once; the top ten take 20% to 25%. Caucasian individuals from Russia who were healthy and aged about 6 to 90 acted as donors. Germline V lookup: CDR1 SQVTM, CDR2 ANQGSEA. The CDR3 is 12 residues long. Study-wide results and caveats: There was no known CMV status for donors, so expanded clonotype changes were possibly confounded.

Sequencing input: blood. This receptor was identified in a human donor in good health. The gene calls are TRBV29-1 and TRBJ2-7, with D tentatively TRBD1 (5 bases). The CDR3 region is CSVEVLWGKQYF. The CDR3 DNA sequence: TGCAGCGTGGAAGTGCTCTGGGGCAAGCAGTACTTC.